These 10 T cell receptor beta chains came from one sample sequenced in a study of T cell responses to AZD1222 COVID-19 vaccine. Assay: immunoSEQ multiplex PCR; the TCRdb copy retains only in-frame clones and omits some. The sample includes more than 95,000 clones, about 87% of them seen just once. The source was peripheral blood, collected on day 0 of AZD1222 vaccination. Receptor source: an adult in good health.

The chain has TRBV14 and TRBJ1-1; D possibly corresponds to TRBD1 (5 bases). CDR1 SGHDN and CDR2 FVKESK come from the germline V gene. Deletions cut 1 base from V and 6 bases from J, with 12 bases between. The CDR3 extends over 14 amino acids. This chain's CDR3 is CASSQAQGYAEAFF. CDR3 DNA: TGTGCCAGCAGCCAAGCGCAGGGTTACGCTGAAGCTTTCTTT.

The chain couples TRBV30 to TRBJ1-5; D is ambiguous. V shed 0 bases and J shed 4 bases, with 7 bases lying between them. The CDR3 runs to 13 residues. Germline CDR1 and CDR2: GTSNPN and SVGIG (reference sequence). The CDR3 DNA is TGTGCCTGGAGTGTACTGGAGAATCAGCCCCAGCATTTT. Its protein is CAWSVLENQPQHF.

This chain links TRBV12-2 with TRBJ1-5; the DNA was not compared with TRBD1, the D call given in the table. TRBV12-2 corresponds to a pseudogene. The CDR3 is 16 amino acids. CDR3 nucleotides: TGTGCAAGTCGCCCAGCGGGACAGGGTGGCAATCAGCCCCAGCATTTT. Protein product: CASRPAGQGGNQPQHF.

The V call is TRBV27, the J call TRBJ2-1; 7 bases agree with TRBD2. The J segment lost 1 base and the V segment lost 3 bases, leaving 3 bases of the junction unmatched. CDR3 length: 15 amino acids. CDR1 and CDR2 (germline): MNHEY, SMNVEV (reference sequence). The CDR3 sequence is CASSLGGISYNEQFF. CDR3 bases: TGTGCCAGCAGTTTGGGGGGGATTTCCTACAATGAGCAGTTCTTC.

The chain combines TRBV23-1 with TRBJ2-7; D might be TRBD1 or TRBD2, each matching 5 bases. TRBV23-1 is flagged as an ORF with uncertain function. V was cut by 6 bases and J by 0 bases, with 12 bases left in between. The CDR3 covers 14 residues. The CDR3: CASSRDRGSYEQYF. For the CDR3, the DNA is TGCGCCAGCAGCCGGGACCGGGGCTCCTACGAGCAGTACTTC.

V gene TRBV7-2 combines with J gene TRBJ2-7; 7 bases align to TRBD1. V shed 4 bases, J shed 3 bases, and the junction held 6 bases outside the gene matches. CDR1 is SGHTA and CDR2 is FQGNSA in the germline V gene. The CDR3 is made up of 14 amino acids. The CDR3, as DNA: TGTGCCAGCAGCTGGGACAGCCAACTCTACGAGCAGTACTTC. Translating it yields CASSWDSQLYEQYF.

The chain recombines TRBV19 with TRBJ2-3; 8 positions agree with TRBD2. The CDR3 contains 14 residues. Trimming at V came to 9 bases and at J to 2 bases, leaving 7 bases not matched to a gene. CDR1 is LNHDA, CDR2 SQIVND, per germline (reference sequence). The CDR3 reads CASLKRGITDTQYF. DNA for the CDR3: TGTGCCAGCCTAAAGCGGGGGATCACAGATACGCAGTATTTT.

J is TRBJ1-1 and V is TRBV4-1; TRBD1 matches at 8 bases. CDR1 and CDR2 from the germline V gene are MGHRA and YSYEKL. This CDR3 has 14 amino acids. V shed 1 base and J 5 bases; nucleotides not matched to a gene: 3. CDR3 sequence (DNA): TGCGCCAGCAGCCAAGGGACAGGGAGGACTGAAGCTTTCTTT. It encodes CASSQGTGRTEAFF.

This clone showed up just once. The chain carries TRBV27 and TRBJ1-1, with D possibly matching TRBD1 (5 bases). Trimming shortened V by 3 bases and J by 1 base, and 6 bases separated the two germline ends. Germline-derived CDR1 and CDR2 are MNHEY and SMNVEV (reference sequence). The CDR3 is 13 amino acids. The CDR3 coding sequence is TGTGCCAGCAGTTTGGGGCGGAACACTGAAGCTTTCTTT. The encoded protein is CASSLGRNTEAFF.

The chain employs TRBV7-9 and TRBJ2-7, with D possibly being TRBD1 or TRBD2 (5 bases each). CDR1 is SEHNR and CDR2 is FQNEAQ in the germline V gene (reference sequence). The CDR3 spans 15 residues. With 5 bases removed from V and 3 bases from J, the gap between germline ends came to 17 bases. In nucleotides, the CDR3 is TGTGCCAGCAGCCCACCCCCGGGACCAATCTACGAGCAGTACTTC. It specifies CASSPPPGPIYEQYF.